This TCR beta chain was sequenced during a study of T cell responses to AZD1222 COVID-19 vaccine. Notes on the study in general: There were vaccine-associated CD4 TCRs across spike, dominant at 160-218 and 743-854. Per reports, nearly half of all spike-specific TCRs target regions that are unmutated in variants. Donors skewed white British and female; clonal diversity was possibly underestimated.

CDR1 KGHSH and CDR2 LQKENI come from the germline V gene. The CDR3 totals 17 residues. Trimming took off 3 bases at V and 3 bases at J, with 20 bases between the two ends. Concerning this clone itself: Its specificity is not known.

The repertoire was sequenced with immunoSEQ multiplex PCR; TCRdb's copy has only in-frame clones and lacks some. The repertoire consists of around 160,000 clones, with 80% to 90% occurring once and the leading ten covering around 4.9%. The rearrangement links TRBV18 to TRBJ1-1, with D perhaps matching TRBD1 (5 bases). This receptor was obtained from an adult in good health. The material was peripheral blood, obtained on day 0 of AZD1222 vaccination. CDR3 in amino acids: CASSPLDSGVSHTEAFF. CDR3 DNA sequence: TGTGCCAGCTCACCTCTTGACAGCGGGGTTTCTCACACTGAAGCTTTCTTT.